This entry lists 32 T cell receptor beta chains sequenced from one sample in a study of shared clonotypes between healthy human individuals (dated by TCRdb to about 2020). Library preparation was by the immunoSEQ multiplex PCR assay. Not all clones reach the TCRdb copy of this immuneACCESS table, which keeps in-frame sequences only. Checked studies attribute under half of the gap to unresolved V genes and leave the rest unexplained. The table for this sample lists about 990,000 clones; around 78% of them were counted only once. The top ten clones comprise more than 0.55% of the sample. Sequencing was performed on memory CD4+ T cells from PBMCs. The sample's cell subset or site label is to be understood as: CD45RA-negative fraction. The receptor source for this set is a man aged 18 to 29 in good health. Some clones in this sample may be carry-over from other donors' samples.

The chain couples TRBV7-2 to TRBJ2-3, with 7 bases that match TRBD1. Germline CDR1 is SGHTA and CDR2 is FQGNSA. With V trimmed by 7 bases and J by 1 base, 5 bases remained unmatched. The CDR3 loop spans 14 amino acids. The DNA of the CDR3 is TGTGCCAGCAACTTCGGACAGGGCACAGATACGCAGTATTTT. This gives the protein CASNFGQGTDTQYF.

V and J are TRBV11-2 and TRBJ2-7, with D tentatively TRBD2 (6 bases). Trimming removed 3 bases at V and 0 bases at J, with 15 bases between. The CDR3 runs 16 residues. Germline values: CDR1 SGHAT, CDR2 FQNNGV. This chain's CDR3 is CASSFRLEGTSYEQYF. CDR3 DNA sequence: TGTGCCAGCAGCTTTCGACTAGAGGGTACCTCCTACGAGCAGTACTTC.

The V and J genes are TRBV7-2 and TRBJ1-2; D remains ambiguous. Trimming pared 1 base from V and 8 bases from J, leaving 23 bases between. In germline, CDR1 is SGHTA, CDR2 FQGNSA. This CDR3 contains 17 residues. CDR3 residues: CASSLVGQAARSGGYTF. DNA of the CDR3: TGTGCCAGCAGCTTAGTAGGGCAGGCTGCTCGGAGTGGAGGCTACACCTTC.

The chain is built from TRBV5-1 and TRBJ2-5, with D perhaps matching TRBD1 or TRBD2 (6 bases each). In germline, CDR1 is SGHRS, CDR2 YFSETQ. The CDR3 covers 14 residues. Trimming cost V 6 bases and J 5 bases, with 17 bases left between them. The CDR3 region has the DNA TGCGCCAGCAACCGGGGGACACTTGGGGAGACCCAGTACTTC. Amino acids: CASNRGTLGETQYF.

This clone has just one count. This likely stems from a read error, as it lies one base from a far larger clone. The genes are TRBV30 and TRBJ1-5, with unresolved D. The CDR3 totals 16 residues. CDR1 and CDR2 from the germline V gene are GTSNPN and SVGIG (reference sequence). V lost 8 bases, J lost 3 bases, and 23 bases lay in between. The DNA of the CDR3 is TGTGCCGCCCGCCTGGGCCACTCCTCGGCCAATCAGCCCCAGCATTTT. Its protein is CAARLGHSSANQPQHF.

This clone was seen only a few times. V is TRBV19 and J is TRBJ1-5; TRBD1 might be the D (5 bases). The germline CDR1 and CDR2 sequences are LNHDA and SQIVND (reference sequence). The CDR3 is 15 residues long. The V end lost 8 bases, the J end lost 0 bases, and 14 bases lay between the germline ends. CDR3 sequence: CASQTDAYSNQPQHF. CDR3 coding DNA: TGTGCCAGTCAGACAGACGCCTATAGCAATCAGCCCCAGCATTTT. Drawing the rest from reference TRBV19 and TRBJ1-5, the complete variable domain is DGGITQSPKYLFRKEGQNVTLSCEQNLNHDAMYWYRQDPGQGLRLIYYSQIVNDFQKGDIAEGYSVSREKKESFPLTVTSAQKNPTAFYLCASQTDAYSNQPQHFGDGTRLSIL.

Only a few counts were recorded for this clone. This CDR3 is also generated by other DNA sequences in the sample. The chain recombines TRBV7-9 with TRBJ1-4; D is unclear. Looked up from germline, CDR1 is SEHNR and CDR2 is FQNEAQ (reference sequence). CDR3 length equals 14 residues. The germline V and J ends were trimmed by 1 base and 6 bases, with 9 bases remaining between them. CDR3 loop: CASSLGGGDEKLFF. CDR3 in DNA: TGTGCCAGCAGCTTAGGGGGAGGAGATGAAAAACTGTTTTTT.

V is TRBV4-3 and J is TRBJ2-7; TRBD2 matches 9 bases. V was clipped by 0 bases and J by 4 bases; unmatched bases: 4. Germline assignment: CDR1 LGHNA and CDR2 YSLEER. This CDR3 region has 15 residues. CDR3 sequence: CASSQESAGGYEQYF. CDR3 nucleotide sequence: TGCGCCAGCAGCCAAGAGTCAGCGGGAGGATACGAGCAGTACTTC.

The chain couples TRBV6-1 to TRBJ1-5, with D possibly TRBD1 on 6 matching bases. V was cut by 5 bases and J by 7 bases, with 15 bases left in between. The CDR3 is made up of 14 amino acids. Germline V lookup: CDR1 MNHNS, CDR2 SASEGT. CDR3 loop: CASSSTGGEQPQHF. CDR3 sequence (DNA): TGTGCCAGCAGTTCGACAGGAGGCGAACAGCCCCAGCATTTT.

Turning to this clone: This may be a read error, as it is one base from a much larger clone. The sample carries other DNA sequences with the same CDR3. The V and J genes are TRBV28 and TRBJ2-3; 7 bases fit TRBD2. The trim removed 5 bases at V and 1 base at J, leaving 3 bases unmatched. This CDR3 is 14 amino acids long. The germline V gene has CDR1 MDHEN and CDR2 SYDVKM. The CDR3 reads CASSPSGGTDTQYF. The CDR3 bases are TGTGCCAGCAGTCCTAGCGGAGGCACAGATACGCAGTATTTT. The variable domain in full, with the rest retrieved from reference TRBV28 and TRBJ2-3, is DVKVTQSSRYLVKRTGEKVFLECVQDMDHENMFWYRQDPGLGLRLIYFSYDVKMKEKGDIPEGYSVSREKKERFSLILESASTNQTSMYLCASSPSGGTDTQYFGPGTRLTVL.

This sequence joins TRBV28 and TRBJ1-1, with D unresolved. Trimming shortened V by 8 bases and J by 0 bases, and 19 bases separated the two germline ends. The V gene's germline CDR1 is MDHEN and CDR2 SYDVKM. CDR3 length: 16 residues. This CDR3 reads CASPDRALPMNTEAFF. The CDR3, as DNA: TGTGCCAGCCCCGACCGGGCCTTGCCGATGAACACTGAAGCTTTCTTT.

This clone was found a few times. The DNA for the CDR3 is TGCAGCGTTGAACAGGGTACGACTGAAGCTTTCTTT. This gives the protein CSVEQGTTEAFF. The chain uses TRBV29-1 and TRBJ1-1; D may be TRBD1 (5 bases). The V end lost 2 bases, the J end lost 5 bases, and 9 bases lay between the germline ends. Looked up from germline, CDR1 is SQVTM and CDR2 is ANQGSEA. The CDR3 is 12 amino acids.

Of note for this clone: This specimen includes other DNA sequences encoding the same CDR3. This sequence joins TRBV5-1 and TRBJ1-4; a possible D gene is TRBD1 (5 bases). Trimming shortened V by 3 bases and J by 1 base, and 10 bases separated the two germline ends. The CDR3 sequence is 15 residues long. CDR1 is SGHRS, CDR2 YFSETQ, per germline. This chain's CDR3 is CASSSDRGTNEKLFF. DNA for the CDR3: TGCGCCAGCAGCTCAGACAGAGGAACTAATGAAAAACTGTTTTTT.

The CDR3 here is CASSLGAFHHEQYF. CDR3 nucleotide sequence: TGTGCCAGCAGCTTAGGGGCGTTTCACCACGAGCAGTACTTC. The gene calls are TRBV11-2 and TRBJ2-7; D ambiguous. This CDR3 is built from 14 residues. The germline CDR1 and CDR2 sequences are SGHAT and FQNNGV. The ends were cut back, 1 base at V and 5 bases at J, with 12 bases in the middle.

This clone was detected ten times or more. CDR3 DNA sequence: TGTGCCACCAGCTACGGTCGGAACACTGAAGCTTTCTTT. It encodes CATSYGRNTEAFF. The chain employs TRBV15 and TRBJ1-1; unclear D gene. The CDR3 has 13 amino acids. V lost 5 bases to trimming and J lost 1 base, with 8 bases between them. Germline assignment: CDR1 LNHNV and CDR2 YYDKDF (reference sequence).

This chain links TRBV11-2 with TRBJ1-3, with D maybe TRBD1 (6 bases). The germline V gene has CDR1 SGHAT and CDR2 FQNNGV. Deletions cut 6 bases from V and 7 bases from J, with 16 bases between. The length of the CDR3 is 14 residues. CDR3 nucleotide sequence: TGTGCCAGCAGACGGGACACGGAGTCGAACACCATATATTTT. It translates to CASRRDTESNTIYF.

This chain uses TRBV5-4 with TRBJ2-7; TRBD1 aligns across 7 bases. This CDR3 has 14 residues. From germline, CDR1 is SGHNT and CDR2 YYREEE (reference sequence). The V gene end was trimmed by 0 bases and the J gene end by 1 base; junction bases not matched to a gene: 1. The CDR3 here is CASSLDRGSYEQYF. The DNA of the CDR3 is TGTGCCAGCAGCTTGGACAGGGGATCCTACGAGCAGTACTTC. The full variable domain, with the rest looked up from reference TRBV5-4 and TRBJ2-7, is ETGVTQSPTHLIKTRGQQVTLRCSSQSGHNTVSWYQQALGQGPQFIFQYYREEENGRGNFPPRFSGLQFPNYSSELNVNALELDDSALYLCASSLDRGSYEQYFGPGTRLTVT.

The rearrangement joins TRBV9 to TRBJ1-5; D gene unclear. V lost 3 bases to trimming and J lost 5 bases, with 15 bases between them. The CDR3 is 15 amino acids. Germline CDR1 and CDR2: SGDLS and YYNGEE. The CDR3 coding sequence is TGTGCCAGCAGCGGCCCCCCAGCTCTCCATCAGCCCCAGCATTTT. It yields the protein CASSGPPALHQPQHF.

This CDR3 reads CASSLQGPGANVLTF. The CDR3 nucleotides are TGTGCCAGCAGCTTACAGGGGCCCGGGGCCAACGTCCTGACTTTC. J is TRBJ2-6 and V is TRBV7-3; possible D gene TRBD1, 6 bases. The CDR3 length is 15 residues. Germline V CDR1 and CDR2: SGHTA, FQGTGA. V lost 2 bases and J lost 4, with 9 bases in between.

The rearrangement links TRBV19 to TRBJ1-5; tentative D call: TRBD1 (6 bases). The CDR3 sequence is 17 residues long. Germline assignment: CDR1 LNHDA and CDR2 SQIVND (reference sequence). V was pared by 7 bases and J by 3 bases, with 22 bases between. CDR3 nucleotides: TGTGCCAGTAAACCCAGCAGGGGTTCGGGGGCCAATCAGCCCCAGCATTTT. This codes for CASKPSRGSGANQPQHF.

V usage is TRBV7-2 and J usage is TRBJ1-2, with 11 nucleotides matching TRBD1. CDR1 SGHTA and CDR2 FQGNSA come from the germline V gene. The CDR3 totals 14 residues. Germline trimming cut 5 bases from V and 5 bases from J; bases unmatched to any gene: 4. As DNA, the CDR3 is TGTGCCAGCAGCCCCGGACAGGGGGCGTATGGCTACACCTTC. Amino acids: CASSPGQGAYGYTF.

The rearrangement joins TRBV5-1 to TRBJ2-3; D might be TRBD2 (7 bases). The CDR3 length is 14 residues. Trimming stripped 4 bases from V and 0 bases from J, with 9 bases between. The germline gives CDR1 SGHRS, CDR2 YFSETQ. The CDR3: CASSRGASTDTQYF. Here the CDR3 DNA reads TGCGCCAGCAGCCGGGGGGCTAGCACAGATACGCAGTATTTT. Complete variable domain (other parts from reference TRBV5-1 and TRBJ2-3): KAGVTQTPRYLIKTRGQQVTLSCSPISGHRSVSWYQQTPGQGLQFLFEYFSETQRNKGNFPGRFSGRQFSNSRSEMNVSTLELGDSALYLCASSRGASTDTQYFGPGTRLTVL.

This clone was seen a handful of times. The chain is built from TRBV5-1 and TRBJ1-2; possible D gene TRBD1, 6 bases. Germline CDR1 SGHRS, CDR2 YFSETQ. V lost 0 bases to trimming and J lost 8 bases, with 17 bases between them. This CDR3 comprises 15 residues. CDR3 in DNA: TGCGCCAGCAGCTTGGAAGGATCAGGTGGGGGCGGCTACACCTTC. Its translation is CASSLEGSGGGGYTF.

The chain couples TRBV4-2 to TRBJ2-5, with TRBD2 matching 8 bases. The J call may be mistaken, given a closer DNA end match to TRBJ2-7. The CDR3 loop spans 17 amino acids. CDR1 is LGHNA and CDR2 is YNFKEQ in the germline V gene. This CDR3 is CASSQAYGTRAVYEQYF. The CDR3 DNA follows: TGTGCCAGCAGCCAAGCTTACGGGACTAGAGCGGTTTACGAGCAGTACTTC.

The chain joins TRBV5-6 to TRBJ2-7; perhaps TRBD2 as D (5 bases). Trimming cost V 4 bases and J 2 bases, with 13 bases left between them. This CDR3 is 14 amino acids long. Germline loops: CDR1 SGHDT, CDR2 YYEEEE. CDR3 residues: CASSRGGSPYEQYF. Written as DNA, the CDR3 is TGTGCCAGCAGCCGCGGCGGGTCCCCCTACGAGCAGTACTTC.

The CDR3 here is CASSFRTGAYEKLFF. The CDR3 nucleotides are TGTGCCAGTAGTTTCAGGACAGGGGCCTATGAAAAACTGTTTTTT. V and J are TRBV19 and TRBJ1-4; 9 nucleotides line up with TRBD1. Trimming took 5 bases from V and 6 from J; bases not matched to a gene: 7. Germline V gene sequence: CDR1 LNHDA, CDR2 SQIVND (reference sequence). The length of the CDR3 is 15 residues.

This clone was picked up a small number of times. V usage is TRBV27 and J usage is TRBJ1-1; 7 nucleotides line up with TRBD1. Germline assignment: CDR1 MNHEY and CDR2 SMNVEV (reference sequence). V gave up 2 bases and J gave up 3 bases; unmatched junction bases: 0. The CDR3 consists of 13 residues. The DNA of the CDR3 is TGTGCCAGCAGTTTAGGGACAGACACTGAAGCTTTCTTT. Its translation: CASSLGTDTEAFF.

This clone was seen only once. V is TRBV28 and J is TRBJ2-5; 10 bases map to TRBD1. The trim removed 5 bases at V and 4 bases at J, leaving 7 bases unmatched. The CDR3 extends over 15 amino acids. Germline-derived CDR1 and CDR2 are MDHEN and SYDVKM. Here the CDR3 DNA reads TGTGCCAGCAGTCCCTGGACAGGGGGGAGAGAGACCCAGTACTTC. It is translated as CASSPWTGGRETQYF. Combining the CDR3 with reference TRBV28 and TRBJ2-5 gives the whole variable domain DVKVTQSSRYLVKRTGEKVFLECVQDMDHENMFWYRQDPGLGLRLIYFSYDVKMKEKGDIPEGYSVSREKKERFSLILESASTNQTSMYLCASSPWTGGRETQYFGPGTRLLVL.

The rearrangement links TRBV6-5 to TRBJ1-5, with TRBD1 as a possible D gene (6 bases). Per germline, CDR1 MNHEY and CDR2 SVGAGI. Trimming stripped 3 bases from V and 7 bases from J, with 13 bases between. The CDR3 is 14 amino acids. CDR3 nucleotide sequence: TGTGCCAGCAGTTATGTGGGGGGCTGGCAGCCCCAGCATTTT. Protein product: CASSYVGGWQPQHF.

This chain joins TRBV28 and TRBJ1-2, with D uncertain. V lost 5 bases, J lost 8 bases, and 18 bases lay in between. This CDR3 is 14 amino acids long. CDR1 and CDR2 from the germline V gene are MDHEN and SYDVKM. CDR3 loop: CASSRTSPLWGYTF. Here the CDR3 DNA reads TGTGCCAGCAGTCGAACCTCCCCTTTGTGGGGCTACACCTTC.

This clone was observed once. V and J are TRBV7-2 and TRBJ2-7; unclear D gene. V gave up 1 base and J gave up 3 bases, with 10 bases separating them. CDR3 size: 14 residues. Germline CDR1 reads SGHTA; CDR2 reads FQGNSA. The CDR3 here is CASSLGLRVYEQYF. DNA of the CDR3: TGTGCCAGCAGCTTAGGGCTCCGGGTCTACGAGCAGTACTTC.

The CDR3 DNA sequence: TGTGCCAGCAGCCAAGATTATCCAGGGAACACCGGGGAGCTGTTTTTT. Residues: CASSQDYPGNTGELFF. This chain connects TRBV14 to TRBJ2-2; D ambiguous. Trimming took 0 bases from V and 1 from J, leaving 9 bases between them. Germline CDR1 reads SGHDN; CDR2 reads FVKESK. The CDR3 extends over 16 amino acids.